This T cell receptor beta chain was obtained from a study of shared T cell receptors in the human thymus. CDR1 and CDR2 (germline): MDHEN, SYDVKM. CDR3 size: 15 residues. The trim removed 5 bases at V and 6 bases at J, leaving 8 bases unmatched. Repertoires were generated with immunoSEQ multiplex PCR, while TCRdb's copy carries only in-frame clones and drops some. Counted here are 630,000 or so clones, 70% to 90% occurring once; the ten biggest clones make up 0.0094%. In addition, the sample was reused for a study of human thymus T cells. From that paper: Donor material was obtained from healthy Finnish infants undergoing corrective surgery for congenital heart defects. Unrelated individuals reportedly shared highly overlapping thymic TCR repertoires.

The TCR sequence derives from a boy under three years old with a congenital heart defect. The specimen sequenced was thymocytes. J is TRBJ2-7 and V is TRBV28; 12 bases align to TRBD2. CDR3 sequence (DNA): TGTGCCAGCAGTACGACTAGCGGGAGCTCCCTCGAGCAGTACTTC. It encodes CASSTTSGSSLEQYF.